This TCR beta chain originates from a study of post-analysis software for immune sequencing data. Study-wide background: Relapsing-remitting, secondary progressive and progressive-relapsing courses of multiple sclerosis were included.

Study-wide results and caveats: Compared with controls, patients showed significantly lower normalized Chao1 diversity. Samples prepared in the same batch strongly co-clustered by F measure. Among five TRBV segments more frequent in patients than controls were TRBV5-6, TRBV5-1 and TRBV20-1.

Incorporated into the TCR beta cDNA libraries were unique molecular identifiers, which served to reduce PCR and sequencing biases. From around 0.96 to 9.9 million T cells, 400,000 to 500,000 cDNA molecules were obtained. TCRdb analysed the PCR reads with MiXCR anew, one entry per CDR3 protein. In the table there are some 370,000 distinct CDR3 sequences, approximately 33% of which are singletons. From germline, CDR1 is SQVTM and CDR2 ANQGSEA. V trimming: 2 bases; J trimming: 7 bases; junction bases outside the gene matches: 3. The CDR3 runs to 13 residues. This clonotype was counted between two and nine times. Its antigen is currently unknown.

The clonotype comes from a girl between 10 and 17 years old with multiple sclerosis. Input material: blood. V gene TRBV29-1 combines with J gene TRBJ2-4; 9 bases line up with TRBD1. CDR3 in DNA: TGCAGCGTTGAAAAACAGGGGGCGAACATTCAGTACTTC. Its translation: CSVEKQGANIQYF.